This is a list of T cell receptor beta chains from one sample in a study of shared clonotypes between healthy human individuals. Sequencing was performed with immunoSEQ multiplex PCR; in TCRdb, only in-frame clones are kept and a portion is missing. Found here are about 960,000 clones, approximately 80% of them singletons; the top ten hold over 1.3%. Sequencing was carried out using memory CD4+ T cells sorted from blood. The receptor set was obtained from a young man in good health. CDR3s include the opening cysteine and the closing phenylalanine or tryptophan.

CDR3 protein,V gene,CDR3 length,J gene
CASSLDWPQHF,TRBV28,11,TRBJ1-5
CASSYERQVLNQPQHF,TRBV6-6,16,TRBJ1-5
CASSLAAEGIGAKNIQYF,TRBV7-2,18,TRBJ2-4
CASSLGGPDSPLHF,TRBV11-3,14,TRBJ1-6
CASSSRDRNTDTQYF,TRBV4-1,15,TRBJ2-3
CASSYRRLNTGELFF,TRBV6-5,15,TRBJ2-2
CASTGYNQPQHF,TRBV2,12,TRBJ1-5
CASSDSYSGNTIYF,TRBV6-5,14,TRBJ1-3
CSVEREAVYGYTF,TRBV29-1,13,TRBJ1-2
CASSQERGSPLHF,TRBV4-3,13,TRBJ1-6
CASSERDSRNEQYF,TRBV5-4,14,TRBJ2-7
CASSFESGVTDTQYF,TRBV7-2,15,TRBJ2-3
CASSPGQGKGYYGYTF,TRBV5-4,16,TRBJ1-2
CAWSLNRGGSYEQYF,TRBV30,15,TRBJ2-7
CASRKTGTTNTEAFF,TRBV19,15,TRBJ1-1
CASSAGGPGGSGYTF,TRBV9,15,TRBJ1-2
CASSRDRGTYEQYF,TRBV2,14,TRBJ2-7
CASSQDRTSTDTQYF,TRBV5-1,15,TRBJ2-3
CASSYGQGNEKLFF,TRBV6-5,14,TRBJ1-4
CAWSYRALGGYTF,TRBV30,13,TRBJ1-2
CAWTGGESEAFF,TRBV30,12,TRBJ1-1
CASSSGTGTGIYGYTF,TRBV7-8,16,TRBJ1-2
CASSQTGGRGNTIYF,TRBV4-1,15,TRBJ1-3
CASSNSDRDYGYTF,TRBV21-1,14,TRBJ1-2
CASSGSQNYGYTF,TRBV2,13,TRBJ1-2
CASTSGQGNQPQHF,TRBV7-2,14,TRBJ1-5
CASSVARGENTEAFF,TRBV9,15,TRBJ1-1
CASEQGYEQFF,TRBV12-5,11,TRBJ2-1
CASSLAGQVNEKLFF,TRBV5-1,15,TRBJ1-4
CSVDGGGDTDTQYF,TRBV29-1,14,TRBJ2-3
CASSLDVSSGNTIYF,TRBV11-2,15,TRBJ1-3
CAISAGSGVGTDTQYF,TRBV10-3,16,TRBJ2-3
CASSSPGQGFPAFF,TRBV5-5,14,TRBJ1-1
CASSSRDSGSPLHF,TRBV6-5,14,TRBJ1-6
CASSPREGDEQYF,TRBV18,13,TRBJ2-7
CASSLLVSGGLGDTQYF,TRBV5-4,17,TRBJ2-3
CASSFNEQFF,TRBV11-3,10,TRBJ2-1
CASLDAGRGNTIYF,TRBV18,14,TRBJ1-3
CASSLRDRGYLNTEAFF,TRBV13,17,TRBJ1-1
CASSTAVGNNSPLHF,TRBV5-1,15,TRBJ1-6
CASSRGQGTEAFF,TRBV11-2,13,TRBJ1-1
CASSPTVGAGDTEAFF,TRBV9,16,TRBJ1-1
CASSISAYEQYF,TRBV19,12,TRBJ2-7
CASSFAPRETQYF,TRBV27,13,TRBJ2-5
CASSLAWREGAGELFF,TRBV5-1,16,TRBJ2-2
CASSLEWGTGAAGYYGYTF,TRBV7-8,19,TRBJ1-2
CASMRGGTGELFF,TRBV25-1,13,TRBJ2-2
CASSEVPLGVYGYTF,TRBV2,15,TRBJ1-2
CAWSVGGTEAFF,TRBV30,12,TRBJ1-1
CASSTQWPYPNYGYTF,TRBV5-5,16,TRBJ1-2
CASSFSPTNEKLFF,TRBV7-6,14,TRBJ1-4
CASSLGTGRNQPQHF,TRBV11-2,15,TRBJ1-5
CASRPPLGGNGYTF,TRBV6-1,14,TRBJ1-2
CASRSGIGAGSYNEQFF,TRBV2,17,TRBJ2-1